The clone carrying this TCR beta chain was observed many times. Its target is unknown. Amplification yielded TCR beta CDR3 regions, with RNA transcripts as the source. RT-PCR in the first round (using the HTBI primer set) targeted the TCR CDR3. In TCRdb, the multiplex PCR reads were re-called with MiXCR into one record per CDR3 protein. The sample contains about 380,000 distinct CDR3 sequences, about 14% of which appear only once. The source of the sample is a study of T cells in Graves' hyperthyroidism and ophthalmopathy. Whole-study context: Peripheral blood samples were taken at initial diagnosis, prior to any treatment. General observations from the study: The model foresaw ophthalmopathy a median roughly 6 months prior to onset.

Clinicians diagnosed patients from clinical symptoms, serum thyroxine and TRAb, thyroid ultrasound and orbital computed tomography. PBMCs stemmed from under 11 ml fresh peripheral blood. The CDR3 is 15 amino acids. CDR1 and CDR2 from the germline V gene are DFQATT and SNEGSKA (reference sequence). Unmatched junction bases numbered 4, after V lost 1 base and J lost 1 base. The material sequenced was blood. The sequence was obtained from a woman aged 55-75 years with Graves' hyperthyroidism. The rearrangement links TRBV20-1 to TRBJ2-3; 8 bases are shared with TRBD1. The CDR3 loop reads CSARGPTGGTDTQYF. The CDR3 DNA reads as TGCAGTGCTAGAGGCCCGACAGGGGGCACAGATACGCAGTATTTT.